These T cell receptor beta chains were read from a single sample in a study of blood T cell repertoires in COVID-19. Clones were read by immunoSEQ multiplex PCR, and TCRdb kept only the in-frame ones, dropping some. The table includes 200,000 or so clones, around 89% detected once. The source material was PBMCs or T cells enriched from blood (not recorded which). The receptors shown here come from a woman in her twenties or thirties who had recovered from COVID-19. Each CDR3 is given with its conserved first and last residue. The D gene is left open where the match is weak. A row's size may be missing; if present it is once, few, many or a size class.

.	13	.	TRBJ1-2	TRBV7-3	TGTGCCAGCAGCCCCGACAGGACCTATGGCTACACCTTC	CASSPDRTYGYTF
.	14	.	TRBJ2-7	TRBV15	TGTGCCACCAGCAGAGATCTGATTAGCTACGAGCAGTACTTC	CATSRDLISYEQYF
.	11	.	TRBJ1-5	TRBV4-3	TGCGCCAGCAGCCAGGTGAGGCCCCAGCATTTT	CASSQVRPQHF
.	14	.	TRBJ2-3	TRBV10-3	TGTGCCATCAATAAGGACGGGAACACAGATACGCAGTATTTT	CAINKDGNTDTQYF
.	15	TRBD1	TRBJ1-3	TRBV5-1	TGCGCCAGCAGCTTCGAGGGGGCGGATGGAAACACCATATATTTT	CASSFEGADGNTIYF
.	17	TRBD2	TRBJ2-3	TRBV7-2	TGTGCCAGCAGCTTAGAGCCTAGCGGGGGGTACGGAGATACGCAGTATTTT	CASSLEPSGGYGDTQYF
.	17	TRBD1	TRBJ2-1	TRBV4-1	TGCGCCAGCTGCAAACTGACCGGGACAGGGGGCGAGGGTGAGCAGTTCTTC	CASCKLTGTGGEGEQFF
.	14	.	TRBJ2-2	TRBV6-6	TGTGCCAGCACATCACCCCGGGGCACCGGGGAGCTGTTTTTT	CASTSPRGTGELFF
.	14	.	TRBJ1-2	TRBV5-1	TGCGCCAGCAGCTTGGCCTTAACAGCCCGAGGCTACACCTTC	CASSLALTARGYTF
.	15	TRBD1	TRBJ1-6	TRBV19	TGTGCCAGTAGTTCTCTGACAGGGGGCGATTCACCCCTCCACTTT	CASSSLTGGDSPLHF
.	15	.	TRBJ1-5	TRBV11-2	TGTGCCAGCAGCTTAGGACAGCTCAGCAATCAGCCCCAGCATTTT	CASSLGQLSNQPQHF
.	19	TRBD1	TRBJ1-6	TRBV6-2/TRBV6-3	TGTGCCAGCAGTTACTCCTCCGGGACAGGGCCATCATCTAATTCACCCCTCCACTTT	CASSYSSGTGPSSNSPLHF
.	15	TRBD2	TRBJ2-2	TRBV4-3	TGCGCCAGCAGGCGGGGGGCTACGAACACCGGGGAGCTGTTTTTT	CASRRGATNTGELFF
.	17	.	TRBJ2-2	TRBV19	TGTGCCAGTAGTATTGGCAGGGGAGTGGGGAACACCGGGGAGCTGTTTTTT	CASSIGRGVGNTGELFF
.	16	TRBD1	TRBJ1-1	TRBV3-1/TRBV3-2	TGTGCCAGCAGCCAGGCACCAGACAGGGCCACTTTAGAACCTTTCTTT	CASSQAPDRATLEPFF
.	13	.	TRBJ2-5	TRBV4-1	TGCGCCAGCAGCCAAGTGCAGGGTGAGACCCAGTACTTC	CASSQVQGETQYF
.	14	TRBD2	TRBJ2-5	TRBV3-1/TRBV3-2	TGTGCCAGCATGGAGCGGGGGGCATGGGGGACCCAGTACTTC	CASMERGAWGTQYF
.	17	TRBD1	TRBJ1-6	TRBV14	TGTGCCAGCAGCCACTTCAACTGGGGACAGGGCTATTCACCCCTCCACTTT	CASSHFNWGQGYSPLHF
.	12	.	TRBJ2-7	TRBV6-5	TGTGCCAGCAACCCTACAGGGAGAGAGCAGTACTTC	CASNPTGREQYF
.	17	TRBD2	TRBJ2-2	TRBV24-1	TGTGCCACCAGTGATTCCGGGGGGAACTGGAACACCGGGGAGCTGTTTTTT	CATSDSGGNWNTGELFF
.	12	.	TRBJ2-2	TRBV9	TGTGCCAGCAGCTCAGACACCGGGGAGCTGTTTTTT	CASSSDTGELFF
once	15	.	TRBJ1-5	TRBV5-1	TGCGCCAGCAGCCCAGGGGAATGGAAAAATCAGCCCCAGCATTTT	CASSPGEWKNQPQHF
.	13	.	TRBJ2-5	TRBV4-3	TGCGCCAGCAGCCATAGAATGGAAGAGACCCAGTACTTC	CASSHRMEETQYF
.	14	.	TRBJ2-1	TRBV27	TGTGCCAGCAGCCGTAGCGCCCGGTACAATGAGCAGTTCTTC	CASSRSARYNEQFF
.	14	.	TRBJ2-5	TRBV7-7	TGTGCCAGCAGCTCCGGGACTCCCCCAGAGACCCAGTACTTC	CASSSGTPPETQYF
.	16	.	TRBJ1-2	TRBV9	TGTGCCAGCAGCCCCAACCCGACAGGTCCATGGGAGGGCTACACCTTC	CASSPNPTGPWEGYTF
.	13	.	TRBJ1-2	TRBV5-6	TGTGCCAGCAGTCCCGACAGCAACTATGGCTACACCTTC	CASSPDSNYGYTF
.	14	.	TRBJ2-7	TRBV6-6	TGTGCCAGCAGTTACCCGCGGAGATCCTACGAGCAGTACTTC	CASSYPRRSYEQYF
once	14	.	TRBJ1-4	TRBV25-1	TGTGCCAGCAGTGGTCAGGGAGGTCCCGAAAAACTGTTTTTT	CASSGQGGPEKLFF
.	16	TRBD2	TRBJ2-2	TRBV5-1	TGCGCCAGCACCAAGACTAGCGGGGGGGCCCACGGGGAGCTGTTTTTT	CASTKTSGGAHGELFF
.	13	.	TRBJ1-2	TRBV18	TGTGCCAGCTCAGCCACAGATCTCTATGGCTACACCTTC	CASSATDLYGYTF
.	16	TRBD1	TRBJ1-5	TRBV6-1	TGTGCCAGCAGTGAGACCCCGTGGGGACAGAATCAGCCCCAGCATTTT	CASSETPWGQNQPQHF
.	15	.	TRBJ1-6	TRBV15	TGTGCCACCAGCAGAGACAGGGCCAAGGGTTCACCCCTCCACTTT	CATSRDRAKGSPLHF
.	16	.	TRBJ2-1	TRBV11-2	TGTGCCAGCAGCCCATCGTTACTACCCGGCACGATTGAGCAGTTCTTC	CASSPSLLPGTIEQFF
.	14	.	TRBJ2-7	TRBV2	TGTGCCAGCAGCCAACAGGGATTTTTCTACGAGCAGTACTTC	CASSQQGFFYEQYF
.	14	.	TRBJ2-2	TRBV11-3	TGTGCCAGCAGCGTGGGACACAACACCGGGGAGCTGTTTTTT	CASSVGHNTGELFF
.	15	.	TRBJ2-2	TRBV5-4	TGTGCCAGCAGGGCGGGGATCCCGAACACCGGGGAGCTGTTTTTT	CASRAGIPNTGELFF
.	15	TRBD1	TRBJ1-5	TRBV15	TGTGCCACCAGCAGAAGGACAGGGGGGACTCAGCCCCAGCATTTT	CATSRRTGGTQPQHF
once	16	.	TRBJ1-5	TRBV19	TGTGCCAGTAGTATGACAGATTACTATAGCAATCAGCCCCAGCATTTT	CASSMTDYYSNQPQHF
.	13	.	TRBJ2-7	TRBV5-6	TGTGCCAGCACCCCCGGGACAAATTACGAGCAGTACTTC	CASTPGTNYEQYF
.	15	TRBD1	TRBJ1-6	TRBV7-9	TGTGCCAGCAGCTTATCCGGGACAGATAATTCACCCCTCCACTTT	CASSLSGTDNSPLHF
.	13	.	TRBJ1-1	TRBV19	TGTGCCAGTAGTACCTCACGGGGCACTGAAGCTTTCTTT	CASSTSRGTEAFF